A single sample gave rise to the 10 T cell receptor beta chains below, sequenced in a study of T cells expressing NK-cell markers. Reprocessing the 5' RACE reads, TCRdb reports a single entry for every CDR3 protein and omits DNA. The table for this sample gives approximately 150,000 distinct CDR3 sequences. The sample comprised blood T cells: a sorted CD56 or NKG2C T cell subset, CD4+ or CD8+ T cells, or bulk PBMC T cells (not recorded which). Receptors originate from a man younger than 35 in good health.

The chain uses TRBV20-1 and TRBJ2-1. This CDR3 contains 12 residues. Germline assignment: CDR1 DFQATT and CDR2 SNEGSKA (reference sequence). The CDR3 sequence: CSAKGTPNEQFF.

The chain carries TRBV12-3 or TRBV12-4 and TRBJ2-3; no DNA is available, so the TRBD2 call from TCRdb remains unchecked. This CDR3 is 15 amino acids long. The CDR3: CASSSGLVSPDTQYF.

CDR3 sequence reads: CSVATGQGQGYTF. The chain links TRBV29-1 to TRBJ1-2; TCRdb proposes TRBD1, but this gene call is untestable without DNA. This CDR3 spans 13 amino acids. Germline CDR1 SQVTM, CDR2 ANQGSEA.

The V gene is TRBV20-1, the J gene TRBJ1-5. Germline CDR1 and CDR2: DFQATT and SNEGSKA (reference sequence). This CDR3 is built from 14 residues. The CDR3 protein is CSANGRSSNQPQHF.

The chain carries TRBV27 and TRBJ2-7. Germline assignment: CDR1 MNHEY and CDR2 SMNVEV (reference sequence). CDR3 length: 13 amino acids. The CDR3 sequence: CASSLWVPYEQYF.

V and J are TRBV6-5 and TRBJ1-2. This CDR3 has 15 amino acids. Germline values: CDR1 MNHEY, CDR2 SVGAGI. CDR3 amino acids: CASSLGRGGYYGYTF.

V and J are TRBV11-2 and TRBJ2-5; lacking DNA, the TRBD1 call made by TCRdb goes unchecked. The CDR3 runs to 14 residues. Germline V gene lookup returns CDR1 SGHAT and CDR2 FQNNGV. CDR3 in amino acids: CASSLVRGKETQYF.

The chain uses TRBV7-9 and TRBJ2-5; the TRBD2 assignment by TCRdb is unverifiable without DNA. Germline assignment: CDR1 SEHNR and CDR2 FQNEAQ (reference sequence). The CDR3 runs to 15 residues. CDR3 sequence: CASSPPSGGEETQYF.

V is TRBV12-3 or TRBV12-4 and J is TRBJ1-4; the D call of TRBD1 rests on TCRdb alone, since no DNA is present to check it. The CDR3 consists of 16 residues. The CDR3 loop is CASSSGQGRGGEKLFF.

V gene TRBV20-1 combines with J gene TRBJ2-7. The germline V gene encodes CDR1 DFQATT and CDR2 SNEGSKA (reference sequence). The CDR3 is 12 amino acids. Here the CDR3 reads CSALRSSYEQYF.